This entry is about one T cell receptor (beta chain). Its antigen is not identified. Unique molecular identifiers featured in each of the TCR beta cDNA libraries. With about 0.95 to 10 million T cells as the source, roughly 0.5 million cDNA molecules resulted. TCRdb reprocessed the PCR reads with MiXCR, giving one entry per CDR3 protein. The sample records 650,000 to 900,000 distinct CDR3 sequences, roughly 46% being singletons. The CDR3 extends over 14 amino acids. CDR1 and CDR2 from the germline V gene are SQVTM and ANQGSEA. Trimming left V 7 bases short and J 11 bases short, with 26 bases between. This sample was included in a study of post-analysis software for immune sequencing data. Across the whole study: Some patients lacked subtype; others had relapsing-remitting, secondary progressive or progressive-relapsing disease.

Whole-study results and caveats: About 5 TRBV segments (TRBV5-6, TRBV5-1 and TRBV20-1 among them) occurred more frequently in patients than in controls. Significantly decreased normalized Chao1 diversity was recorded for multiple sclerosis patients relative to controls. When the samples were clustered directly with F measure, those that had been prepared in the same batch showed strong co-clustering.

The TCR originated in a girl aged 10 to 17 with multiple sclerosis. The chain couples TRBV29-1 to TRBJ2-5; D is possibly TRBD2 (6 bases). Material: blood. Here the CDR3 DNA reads TGCAGCGCTGGGTTAGGTGGGACGGGACTGGAGCAGTACTTC. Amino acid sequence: CSAGLGGTGLEQYF.